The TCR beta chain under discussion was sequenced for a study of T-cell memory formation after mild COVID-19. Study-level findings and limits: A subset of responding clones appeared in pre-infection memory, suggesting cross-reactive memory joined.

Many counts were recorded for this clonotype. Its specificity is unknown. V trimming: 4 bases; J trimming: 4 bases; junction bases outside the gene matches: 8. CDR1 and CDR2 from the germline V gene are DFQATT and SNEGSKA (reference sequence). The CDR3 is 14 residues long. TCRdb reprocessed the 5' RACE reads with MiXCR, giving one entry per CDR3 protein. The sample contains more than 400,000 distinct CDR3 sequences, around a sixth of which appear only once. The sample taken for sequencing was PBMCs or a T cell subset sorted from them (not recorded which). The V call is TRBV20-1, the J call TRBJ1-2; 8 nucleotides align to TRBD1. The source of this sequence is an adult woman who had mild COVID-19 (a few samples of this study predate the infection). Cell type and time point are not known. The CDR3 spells CSATQTTGVYGYTF. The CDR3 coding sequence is TGCAGTGCTACCCAAACGACAGGGGTCTATGGCTACACCTTC.